Below, 26 T cell receptor beta chains from the same sample are listed, as sequenced in a study of T cell responses to AZD1222 COVID-19 vaccine. TCRdb keeps only in-frame clones here, not all; method: immunoSEQ multiplex PCR. This sample has some 97,000 clones; around nine tenths occur once, and the top ten carry 15% to 20%. The sequencing used peripheral blood, collected on day 0 of AZD1222 vaccination. The receptors here all came from an adult in good health.

The rearrangement uses TRBV11-2 and TRBJ2-1; the match to TRBD2 covers 7 bases. Germline lookup yields CDR1 SGHAT and CDR2 FQNNGV. The CDR3 consists of 15 residues. Unmatched junction bases numbered 10, after V lost 8 bases and J lost 3 bases. CDR3 DNA: TGTGCCAGCCGAATCGGAGCGGGAAGCTACAATGAGCAGTTCTTC. Its translation: CASRIGAGSYNEQFF.

This clone was recorded once. The CDR3, as DNA: TGTGCCAGCAGCCAAGAGACAGAGTATGGCTACACCTTC. Protein: CASSQETEYGYTF. The genes are TRBV3-1 (or the pseudogene TRBV3-2) and TRBJ1-2, with D possibly being TRBD1 (5 bases). This CDR3 spans 13 amino acids. Germline CDR1 is LGHDT and CDR2 is YNNKEL (reference sequence). The V gene lost 0 bases and the J gene lost 5 bases, with 7 bases spanning the gap.

The table lists this clone with a few counts. The chain joins TRBV18 to TRBJ1-2; no clear D gene. V lost 1 base and J lost 8, with 8 bases in between. From germline, CDR1 is KGHSH and CDR2 LQKENI. This CDR3 has 12 amino acids. The CDR3 sequence: CASSPRVGGYTF. The CDR3 DNA sequence: TGTGCCAGCTCACCACGAGTGGGGGGCTACACCTTC.

The V gene is TRBV7-9, the J gene TRBJ1-1, with D unclear. CDR1 SEHNR and CDR2 FQNEAQ come from the germline V gene (reference sequence). This CDR3 is built from 13 residues. Deletions cut 5 bases from V and 1 base from J, with 8 bases between. CDR3 coding DNA: TGTGCCAGCAGCCCTCCGGGGAACACTGAAGCTTTCTTT. Its protein is CASSPPGNTEAFF.

V and J are TRBV3-1 (or the pseudogene TRBV3-2) and TRBJ1-3; D is unclear. Per the germline V gene, CDR1 is LGHDT and CDR2 is YNNKEL (reference sequence). Trimming stripped 1 base from V and 3 bases from J, with 13 bases between. The CDR3 extends over 16 amino acids. The CDR3 sequence is CASSQGSPSGGNTIYF. DNA of the CDR3: TGTGCCAGCAGCCAAGGTTCACCCAGTGGTGGAAACACCATATATTTT.

The genes are TRBV6-5 and TRBJ1-6; tentatively, D is TRBD1 (6 bases). CDR3 length: 15 residues. From germline, CDR1 is MNHEY and CDR2 SVGAGI. Trimming removed 8 bases at V and 6 bases at J, with 17 bases between. CDR3 in amino acids: CASAINRDSNSPLHF. CDR3 sequence (DNA): TGTGCCAGCGCTATCAACAGGGATTCTAATTCACCCCTCCACTTT.

This clone was seen only a few times. The chain employs TRBV4-3 and TRBJ2-7; 12 positions match TRBD2. The CDR3 spans 15 residues. Per germline, CDR1 LGHNA and CDR2 YSLEER. With 0 bases clipped from V and 4 bases from J, the junction kept 1 base outside the gene matches. The CDR3 region has the DNA TGCGCCAGCAGCCAAGACACTAGCGGGAGGTACGAGCAGTACTTC. Translated, it gives CASSQDTSGRYEQYF.

J is TRBJ1-5 and V is TRBV12-2; the table gives TRBD1 as D, unverified against the DNA. TRBV12-2 is a listed pseudogene. The CDR3 loop spans 18 amino acids. This CDR3 reads CASRLGGAGGQGVQPQHF. The CDR3 nucleotides read TGTGCAAGTCGCTTGGGTGGTGCAGGGGGACAGGGAGTTCAGCCCCAGCATTTT.

This chain uses TRBV6-5 with TRBJ1-1, with D perhaps matching TRBD1 (5 bases). The V gene's germline CDR1 is MNHEY and CDR2 SVGAGI. This CDR3 has 13 residues. Trimming took 5 bases from V and 6 from J, leaving 13 bases between them. CDR3 loop: CASSTSRGAEAFF. The CDR3 DNA is TGTGCCAGCAGTACCTCCCGAGGGGCTGAAGCTTTCTTT.

The rearrangement links TRBV7-9 to TRBJ1-6; D is uncertain. Trimming left V 2 bases short and J 9 bases short, with 5 bases between. The CDR3 length is 12 residues. CDR1 is SEHNR, CDR2 FQNEAQ, per germline (reference sequence). CDR3 nucleotide sequence: TGTGCCAGCAGCTTATCTGGTTCACCCCTCCACTTT. This codes for CASSLSGSPLHF.

V and J are TRBV4-3 and TRBJ2-3; D call uncertain. V was shortened by 0 bases and J by 1 base, with 8 bases between the two germline ends. The CDR3 sequence is 15 residues long. Germline V gene lookup returns CDR1 LGHNA and CDR2 YSLEER. The CDR3 DNA sequence: TGCGCCAGCAGCCAAGATTTTAGGGGCACAGATACGCAGTATTTT. It codes for CASSQDFRGTDTQYF.

The chain is built from TRBV5-1 and TRBJ1-2; D is unresolved. The V and J ends lost 0 bases and 4 bases respectively, with 19 bases between them. Germline V gives CDR1 SGHRS, CDR2 YFSETQ. The CDR3 contains 17 residues. The CDR3: CASSLAAGIQVPYGYTF. CDR3 nucleotide sequence: TGCGCCAGCAGCTTGGCCGCCGGGATTCAGGTTCCCTATGGCTACACCTTC.

V gene TRBV3-1 (or the pseudogene TRBV3-2) combines with J gene TRBJ1-2, with no clear D. V was pared by 2 bases and J by 0 bases, with 13 bases between. This CDR3 comprises 16 residues. Germline assignment: CDR1 LGHDT and CDR2 YNNKEL (reference sequence). The CDR3: CASSQLTRGPNYGYTF. The DNA of the CDR3 is TGTGCCAGCAGCCAACTAACGCGAGGGCCTAACTATGGCTACACCTTC.

This clone was recorded a few times. This chain links TRBV6-2 or TRBV6-3 with TRBJ2-7, with D possibly being TRBD1 (6 bases). The CDR3 extends over 14 amino acids. In germline, CDR1 is MNHEY, CDR2 SVGEGT. The V gene lost 0 bases and the J gene lost 0 bases, with 6 bases spanning the gap. The CDR3 coding sequence is TGTGCCAGCAGTTACTCGGACAGCTCCTACGAGCAGTACTTC. It encodes CASSYSDSSYEQYF.

The chain is built from TRBV5-1 and TRBJ1-5; the D is unclear. The length of the CDR3 is 15 residues. Trimming cost V 4 bases and J 0 bases, with 11 bases left between them. Germline V gene data show CDR1 as SGHRS and CDR2 as YFSETQ. Written as DNA, the CDR3 is TGCGCCAGCAGCCCTGGCGGGGATAGCAATCAGCCCCAGCATTTT. This gives the protein CASSPGGDSNQPQHF.

CDR3 nucleotide sequence: TGTGCCTGGAGTCGATATTCGGGCACAGATACGCAGTATTTT. The encoded protein is CAWSRYSGTDTQYF. The V call is TRBV30, the J call TRBJ2-3; D gene unclear. In germline, CDR1 is GTSNPN, CDR2 SVGIG (reference sequence). The CDR3 has 14 amino acids. Trimming cost V 2 bases and J 1 base, with 10 bases left between them.

The genes are TRBV12-3 or TRBV12-4 and TRBJ1-2; D perhaps matches TRBD1 (5 bases). The V gene lost 6 bases and the J gene lost 2 bases, with 10 bases spanning the gap. The CDR3 is 13 amino acids. The CDR3 DNA sequence: TGTGCCAGCAGCGGGACTGCAAACTATGGCTACACCTTC. Translation gives CASSGTANYGYTF.

The chain recombines TRBV6-4 with TRBJ2-3, with a weak D call TRBD1 (6 bases). There are 16 residues in the CDR3. V was clipped by 3 bases and J by 1 base, with 14 bases between them. Germline V lookup: CDR1 MRHNA, CDR2 SNTAGT. CDR3 nucleotide sequence: TGTGCCAGCAGTGAAAAAGGGGGTTTCGGCACAGATACGCAGTATTTT. Translating gives CASSEKGGFGTDTQYF.

As regards this clone: The junction shows a germline mismatch at one end, possibly a read error. The chain uses TRBV5-1 and TRBJ2-2; 10 nucleotides match TRBD1. Germline V gene lookup returns CDR1 SGHRS and CDR2 YFSETQ. This CDR3 comprises 15 residues. CDR3 sequence: CASSLGTGVTGELFF. CDR3 DNA: TGCGCCAGCAGTTTGGGGACAGGGGTCACCGGGGAGCTGTTTTTT.

This clone came up a few times. Other nucleotide sequences in the sample specify the same CDR3. The rearrangement links TRBV7-3 to TRBJ1-1; D not resolved. The V gene lost 2 bases and the J gene lost 1 base, with 5 bases spanning the gap. The CDR3 is 13 amino acids. CDR1 and CDR2 from the germline V gene are SGHTA and FQGTGA. CDR3 sequence reads: CASSLSANTEAFF. The CDR3 DNA follows: TGTGCCAGCAGCTTATCAGCGAACACTGAAGCTTTCTTT.

The CDR3 nucleotides read TGTGCCAGCAGTCCCACCGGGACCAAAAATTCACCCCTCCACTTT. It codes for CASSPTGTKNSPLHF. V gene TRBV28 combines with J gene TRBJ1-6; D might be TRBD1 (5 bases). Germline CDR1 reads MDHEN; CDR2 reads SYDVKM. This CDR3 comprises 15 residues. V gave up 5 bases and J gave up 7 bases, with 15 bases separating them.

V is TRBV25-1 and J is TRBJ1-2; no clear D. There are 14 residues in the CDR3. Germline lookup yields CDR1 MGHDK and CDR2 SYGVNS. V was pared by 3 bases and J by 8 bases, with 16 bases between. The CDR3 is CASSDVGFELGYTF. Written as DNA, the CDR3 is TGTGCCAGCAGTGACGTTGGGTTCGAGTTAGGCTACACCTTC.

This clone was seen only once. The rearrangement links TRBV24-1 to TRBJ1-2; 7 bases fit TRBD1. V shed 3 bases and J 4 bases; nucleotides not matched to a gene: 1. The CDR3 has 13 amino acids. CDR1 and CDR2 from the germline V gene are KGHDR and SFDVKD. For the CDR3, the DNA is TGTGCCACCAGTGATGGGACAGCCTATGGCTACACCTTC. It yields the protein CATSDGTAYGYTF.

The CDR3 protein is CASRTTVGYGYTF. CDR3 nucleotide sequence: TGTGCCAGCAGGACGACTGTTGGCTATGGCTACACCTTC. The chain joins TRBV6-5 to TRBJ1-2; D not resolved. This CDR3 is built from 13 residues. Germline V gene data show CDR1 as MNHEY and CDR2 as SVGAGI. The V and J ends lost 6 bases and 4 bases respectively, with 12 bases between them.

The CDR3 bases are TGTGCCACCAGCAGAGATATTGGGACCTCACAAGAGACCCAGTACTTC. Translating it yields CATSRDIGTSQETQYF. J is TRBJ2-5 and V is TRBV15; TRBD1 or TRBD2 may be the D gene (5 bases each). Trimming pared 0 bases from V and 2 bases from J, leaving 13 bases between. Germline V lookup: CDR1 LNHNV, CDR2 YYDKDF (reference sequence). This CDR3 comprises 16 residues.

This chain links TRBV11-3 with TRBJ1-1; no reliable D call. The CDR3 is 17 amino acids. The V end lost 1 base, the J end lost 0 bases, and 15 bases lay between the germline ends. Germline V gives CDR1 SGHNT, CDR2 YENEEA. The DNA for the CDR3 is TGTGCCAGCAGCTTAGGGCCGGCACAGAGAATGAACACTGAAGCTTTCTTT. Encoded protein: CASSLGPAQRMNTEAFF.